The 14 T cell receptor beta chains below were found in one sample sequenced in a study of blood T cell repertoires in COVID-19. TCRdb's table, derived via immunoSEQ multiplex PCR, lists solely in-frame clones and lacks some. The table includes 200,000 to 250,000 clones, 70% to 85% detected once. Sequenced sample: PBMCs or T cells enriched from blood (not recorded which). The receptors come from a woman aged 60-75 years who had recovered from COVID-19.

V is TRBV6-5 and J is TRBJ2-3; perhaps TRBD2 as D (7 bases). CDR1 and CDR2 (germline): MNHEY, SVGAGI. The CDR3 has 15 residues. V lost 6 bases, J lost 5 bases, and 18 bases lay in between. The CDR3 loop is CASRDSGAPGDTQYF. CDR3 nucleotides: TGTGCCAGCAGGGACAGCGGGGCCCCGGGAGATACGCAGTATTTT.

The chain recombines TRBV19 with TRBJ2-7; maybe TRBD1 (6 bases). Germline V gene sequence: CDR1 LNHDA, CDR2 SQIVND (reference sequence). Trimming took 6 bases from V and 0 from J, leaving 12 bases between them. This CDR3 has 14 amino acids. The CDR3 DNA reads as TGTGCCAGTAGCCGGGACATAAGCTCCTACGAGCAGTACTTC. This encodes CASSRDISSYEQYF.

As to this clone: The junction shows a germline mismatch at one end, possibly a read error. The chain uses TRBV3-1 (or the pseudogene TRBV3-2) and TRBJ1-5; D may be TRBD1 (5 bases). The CDR3 is made up of 16 amino acids. From germline, CDR1 is LGHDT and CDR2 YNNKEL (reference sequence). The DNA for the CDR3 is TGTGCCAGCAACCAACATCGCCTTGGAAGGGGACAGCCCCAGCATTTT. Encoded protein: CASNQHRLGRGQPQHF.

This clone was picked up a small number of times. The V call is TRBV5-5, the J call TRBJ1-4, with 10 bases fitting TRBD1. The CDR3 contains 18 residues. CDR1 SGHKS and CDR2 YYEKEE come from the germline V gene (reference sequence). V shed 3 bases and J 2 bases; nucleotides not matched to a gene: 10. The CDR3 loop reads CASSWKTGGASTNEKLFF. CDR3 DNA sequence: TGTGCCAGCAGCTGGAAGACAGGGGGCGCTTCCACTAATGAAAAACTGTTTTTT.

This chain joins TRBV7-9 and TRBJ2-1; 12 positions agree with TRBD1. V shed 5 bases and J 6 bases; nucleotides not matched to a gene: 5. CDR1 SEHNR and CDR2 FQNEAQ come from the germline V gene (reference sequence). The CDR3 sequence is 15 residues long. The CDR3: CASSLTGQGANEQFF. CDR3 bases: TGTGCCAGCAGCCTAACGGGACAGGGGGCCAATGAGCAGTTCTTC.

The gene calls are TRBV11-2 and TRBJ2-1, with D perhaps matching TRBD1 (5 bases). Germline V gene data show CDR1 as SGHAT and CDR2 as FQNNGV. V shed 1 base and J shed 4 bases, with 11 bases lying between them. CDR3 length equals 15 residues. CDR3 protein: CASSLGQLVYNEQFF. The CDR3 nucleotides are TGTGCCAGCAGCTTAGGACAGCTAGTATACAATGAGCAGTTCTTC.

The chain has TRBV19 and TRBJ2-3; a possible D gene is TRBD2 (5 bases). Trimming stripped 4 bases from V and 6 bases from J, with 20 bases between. CDR3 size: 16 residues. From germline, CDR1 is LNHDA and CDR2 SQIVND (reference sequence). CDR3 residues: CASSTRTPGDSDTQYF. CDR3 bases: TGTGCCAGTAGTACCCGGACTCCCGGGGATTCCGATACGCAGTATTTT.

V usage is TRBV6-2 or TRBV6-3 and J usage is TRBJ2-1; 14 nucleotides align to TRBD2. The V gene's germline CDR1 is MNHEY and CDR2 SVGEGT. The CDR3 totals 16 residues. V shed 6 bases, J shed 9 bases, and the junction held 10 bases outside the gene matches. The CDR3 sequence is CASSPRLAGGPGEQFF. The CDR3 nucleotides are TGTGCCAGCAGCCCCCGACTAGCGGGGGGGCCGGGTGAGCAGTTCTTC.

A few counts support this clone. Other DNA sequences within the sample encode an identical CDR3. This rearrangement joins TRBV29-1 to TRBJ2-3; 9 bases align to TRBD1. CDR1 is SQVTM, CDR2 ANQGSEA, per germline. The ends lost 7 bases at V and 1 base at J; junction bases unmatched: 3. The length of the CDR3 is 13 residues. This CDR3 reads CSARQGGTDTQYF. Here the CDR3 DNA reads TGCAGCGCGCGACAGGGGGGCACAGATACGCAGTATTTT.

This sequence joins TRBV3-1 (or the pseudogene TRBV3-2) and TRBJ1-2; D not resolved. There are 11 residues in the CDR3. CDR1 is LGHDT, CDR2 YNNKEL, per germline (reference sequence). Trimming pared 0 bases from V and 8 bases from J, leaving 4 bases between. This chain's CDR3 is CASSQDQGYTF. CDR3 sequence (DNA): TGTGCCAGCAGCCAAGATCAAGGCTACACCTTC.

The chain carries TRBV25-1 and TRBJ2-1, with 7 bases fitting TRBD1. This CDR3 comprises 15 residues. V shed 2 bases and J 8 bases; nucleotides not matched to a gene: 9. Per the germline V gene, CDR1 is MGHDK and CDR2 is SYGVNS. The CDR3 here is CASSEPGQVWDEQFF. The CDR3 region has the DNA TGTGCCAGCAGTGAACCCGGACAGGTCTGGGATGAGCAGTTCTTC.

The chain carries TRBV7-8 and TRBJ2-7; 8 nucleotides agree with TRBD1. The CDR3 has 15 amino acids. The V gene's germline CDR1 is SGHVS and CDR2 FQNEAQ. J lost 5 bases, V lost 1 base, and 7 bases had no gene match. CDR3 residues: CASSLVSGGFDEQYF. The CDR3 region has the DNA TGTGCCAGCAGCTTAGTTTCAGGGGGCTTCGACGAGCAGTACTTC.

The chain carries TRBV5-4 and TRBJ2-7; possible D gene TRBD1, 5 bases. This CDR3 spans 14 amino acids. Germline V gene sequence: CDR1 SGHNT, CDR2 YYREEE (reference sequence). V was trimmed by 0 bases and J by 2 bases, leaving 9 bases between them. The CDR3, as DNA: TGTGCCAGCAGCTTGGCAGGGTTTCCCTACGAGCAGTACTTC. This translates into CASSLAGFPYEQYF.

V is TRBV19 and J is TRBJ2-6, with 12 nucleotides matching TRBD2. CDR3 length equals 21 residues. The J segment lost 0 bases and the V segment lost 7 bases, leaving 16 bases of the junction unmatched. From germline, CDR1 is LNHDA and CDR2 SQIVND (reference sequence). CDR3 in amino acids: CASTTRGGSSGRASGANVLTF. The CDR3 DNA is TGTGCCAGTACCACTAGAGGGGGGTCTAGCGGGAGGGCCTCTGGGGCCAACGTCCTGACTTTC.